Shown below are 23 T cell receptor beta chains from a single sample sequenced in a study of OX40 agonist ivuxolimab in advanced cancers. Using immunoSEQ multiplex PCR, the repertoire was profiled, and TCRdb retains in-frame clones only, with some absent. The repertoire holds 78,000 or so clones, with more than 75% as singletons. The sample consisted of CD4+ or CD8+ T cells sorted from blood, taken in a trial of the OX40 agonist ivuxolimab. Receptors were obtained from an adult with an advanced solid tumor such as melanoma, head and neck, liver or kidney cancer.

The chain recombines TRBV19 with TRBJ2-5, with D perhaps assigned TRBD1 or TRBD2 (5 bases each). This CDR3 spans 14 amino acids. Germline V gene lookup returns CDR1 LNHDA and CDR2 SQIVND (reference sequence). V gave up 3 bases and J gave up 0 bases, with 8 bases separating them. The CDR3 loop reads CASSIGTNQETQYF. The CDR3 DNA follows: TGTGCCAGTAGTATTGGGACCAACCAAGAGACCCAGTACTTC.

The chain has TRBV7-2 and TRBJ2-5, with D hard to call. With the DNA end fitting TRBJ2-7 better, the J assignment may be wrong. Germline V lookup: CDR1 SGHTA, CDR2 FQGNSA. The CDR3 consists of 15 residues. This chain's CDR3 is CASSLGPGQVYEQYF. In DNA form, the CDR3 reads TGTGCCAGCAGCTTAGGACCAGGTCAGGTCTACGAGCAGTACTTC.

This clone came up a few times. V usage is TRBV5-1 and J usage is TRBJ1-3; no definite D call. This CDR3 contains 14 residues. CDR1 and CDR2 (germline): SGHRS, YFSETQ. V lost 0 bases to trimming and J lost 3 bases, with 7 bases between them. For the CDR3, the DNA is TGCGCCAGCAGCTTGGCCGGGCGTGGAAACACCATATATTTT. This encodes CASSLAGRGNTIYF. Based on the CDR3 plus reference TRBV5-1 and TRBJ1-3, the full variable domain is KAGVTQTPRYLIKTRGQQVTLSCSPISGHRSVSWYQQTPGQGLQFLFEYFSETQRNKGNFPGRFSGRQFSNSRSEMNVSTLELGDSALYLCASSLAGRGNTIYFGEGSWLTVV.

V is TRBV18 and J is TRBJ1-2; no reliable D call. The CDR3 length is 13 residues. The ends were cut back, 4 bases at V and 6 bases at J, with 12 bases in the middle. Germline CDR1 reads KGHSH; CDR2 reads LQKENI. CDR3 bases: TGTGCCAGCTCACTCCGAACGGAAGATGGCTACACCTTC. Translating it yields CASSLRTEDGYTF.

The chain joins TRBV6-6 to TRBJ1-1; D gene uncertain. CDR3 length equals 11 residues. V lost 7 bases, J lost 2 bases, and 5 bases lay in between. Germline CDR1 reads MNHNY; CDR2 reads SVGAGI (reference sequence). The CDR3 region has the DNA TGTGCCAGCACTACCAACACTGAAGCTTTCTTT. Amino acid sequence: CASTTNTEAFF.

This clone appeared a single time. This chain connects TRBV4-2 to TRBJ2-3; TRBD2 aligns across 9 bases. Trimming cost V 1 base and J 6 bases; bases outside gene matches: 5. This CDR3 has 15 amino acids. CDR1 is LGHNA and CDR2 is YNFKEQ in the germline V gene. CDR3 residues: CASSQVGGGADTQYF. CDR3 in DNA: TGTGCCAGCAGCCAAGTCGGCGGGGGGGCGGATACGCAGTATTTT.

This clone occurred once. The rearrangement links TRBV7-6 to TRBJ1-6; D perhaps matches TRBD1 (5 bases). The CDR3 is 12 amino acids. V was shortened by 4 bases and J by 7 bases, with 5 bases between the two germline ends. Germline CDR1 SGHVS, CDR2 FNYEAQ. This CDR3 is CASSYRNSPLHF. The CDR3 DNA sequence: TGTGCCAGCAGCTACAGGAATTCACCCCTCCACTTT.

The chain couples TRBV11-2 to TRBJ1-1; D might be TRBD1 (5 bases). This CDR3 is 17 amino acids long. Per germline, CDR1 SGHAT and CDR2 FQNNGV. The germline V and J ends were trimmed by 1 base and 3 bases, with 18 bases remaining between them. In DNA, the CDR3 is TGTGCCAGCAGCTTAGGGGGGGGAGGGAGCGAAGACACTGAAGCTTTCTTT. Translation: CASSLGGGGSEDTEAFF.

The CDR3 sequence is CASSFLGNILYEQYF. In nucleotides, the CDR3 is TGTGCCAGCAGTTTCTTGGGGAACATCCTGTACGAGCAGTACTTC. V gene TRBV28 combines with J gene TRBJ2-7, with D unresolved. CDR3 length equals 15 residues. V dropped 3 bases and J dropped 4 bases, with 16 bases sitting between them. Germline assignment: CDR1 MDHEN and CDR2 SYDVKM.

The gene calls are TRBV2 and TRBJ1-4; D remains ambiguous. This CDR3 region has 11 residues. CDR1 and CDR2 (germline): SNHLY, FYNNEI. Trimming left V 6 bases short and J 7 bases short, with 6 bases between. The CDR3 coding sequence is TGTGCCAGCAGCGGTTTTGAAAAACTGTTTTTT. Translated: CASSGFEKLFF.

The CDR3 sequence is CASSTLALEQYF. The DNA of the CDR3 is TGTGCCAGCAGCACACTAGCGCTCGAGCAGTACTTC. This sequence joins TRBV5-8 and TRBJ2-7; 7 positions agree with TRBD2. Germline V CDR1 and CDR2: SGHTS, YDEGEE. This CDR3 comprises 12 residues. Trimming took 4 bases from V and 6 from J; bases not matched to a gene: 4. The full variable domain, completed using reference TRBV5-8 and TRBJ2-7, is EAGVTQSPTHLIKTRGQQATLRCSPISGHTSVYWYQQALGLGLQFLLWYDEGEERNRGNFPPRFSGRQFPNYSSELNVNALELEDSALYLCASSTLALEQYFGPGTRLTVT.

The V and J genes are TRBV7-5 and TRBJ2-4. TRBV7-5 is a pseudogene locus. CDR3 length equals 12 residues. Here the CDR3 DNA reads TGTGCCAGCAGGGACGCCAAAAACATTCAGTACTTC. It encodes CASRDAKNIQYF.

The chain couples TRBV11-2 to TRBJ1-4, with 12 bases lining up with TRBD1. The CDR3 is 19 amino acids. J lost 7 bases, V lost 5 bases, and 17 bases had no gene match. In germline, CDR1 is SGHAT, CDR2 FQNNGV. The CDR3 DNA is TGTGCCAGCAGCCCAAGGGGGGGACAGGGGGCGCGGGTTAGTGAAAAACTGTTTTTT. This encodes CASSPRGGQGARVSEKLFF.

This clone was recorded once. This chain links TRBV18 with TRBJ2-7, with 8 positions matching TRBD1. This CDR3 has 14 residues. Germline values: CDR1 KGHSH, CDR2 LQKENI. V dropped 2 bases and J dropped 3; count of bases not matched to a gene: 3. Here the CDR3 DNA reads TGTGCCAGCTCACCATCAGGACAGGGCTACGAGCAGTACTTC. It yields the protein CASSPSGQGYEQYF.

This clone has just one count. V gene TRBV6-5 combines with J gene TRBJ1-4; D not certain. The germline V and J ends were trimmed by 5 bases and 7 bases, with 11 bases remaining between them. From germline, CDR1 is MNHEY and CDR2 SVGAGI. This CDR3 comprises 13 residues. CDR3 region: CASSRDGGEKLFF. As DNA, the CDR3 is TGTGCCAGCAGTCGCGATGGTGGTGAAAAACTGTTTTTT.

This clone turned up a few times. Other DNA sequences in this sample translate to the same CDR3. The genes are TRBV11-3 and TRBJ2-1, with 8 bases aligning to TRBD2. Germline V gene lookup returns CDR1 SGHNT and CDR2 YENEEA. Losses at the gene ends were 0 bases for V and 6 bases for J; bases not matched to a gene: 4. The CDR3 is 15 amino acids. The CDR3, as DNA: TGTGCCAGCAGCTTAGATGGGACTAGTAGCAATGAGCAGTTCTTC. It codes for CASSLDGTSSNEQFF.

This rearrangement joins TRBV27 to TRBJ1-2; maybe TRBD1 (6 bases). Germline-derived CDR1 and CDR2 are MNHEY and SMNVEV (reference sequence). Trimming pared 3 bases from V and 5 bases from J, leaving 10 bases between. The CDR3 has 13 amino acids. The CDR3 here is CASSFDRKYGYTF. The DNA for the CDR3 is TGTGCCAGCAGTTTTGACAGGAAATATGGCTACACCTTC.

This chain connects TRBV29-1 to TRBJ2-7, with 11 bases identical to TRBD1. Looked up from germline, CDR1 is SQVTM and CDR2 is ANQGSEA. V dropped 6 bases and J dropped 6; count of bases not matched to a gene: 7. The CDR3 covers 13 residues. The CDR3 reads CSVLGTGGSEQYF. The CDR3 DNA reads TGCAGCGTGCTCGGGACAGGGGGAAGCGAGCAGTACTTC.

The chain employs TRBV7-9 and TRBJ2-7; D is perhaps TRBD1 or TRBD2 (5 bases each). Germline CDR1 is SEHNR and CDR2 is FQNEAQ (reference sequence). V was pared by 5 bases and J by 5 bases, with 16 bases between. This CDR3 comprises 14 residues. As DNA, the CDR3 is TGTGCCAGCAGCCCCGGGACCCTACTCGACGAGCAGTACTTC. This sequence encodes CASSPGTLLDEQYF.

This rearrangement joins TRBV14 to TRBJ1-1, with unresolved D. The CDR3 is 15 amino acids. Trimming left V 4 bases short and J 1 base short, with 13 bases between. Germline V CDR1 and CDR2: SGHDN, FVKESK. The CDR3 reads CASSPSVTPNTEAFF. Written as DNA, the CDR3 is TGTGCCAGCAGCCCATCAGTTACACCGAACACTGAAGCTTTCTTT.

The CDR3 reads CASRAVVAGPYEQYF. The DNA for the CDR3 is TGTGCCAGCAGGGCGGTGGTAGCGGGGCCCTACGAGCAGTACTTC. The V call is TRBV6-1, the J call TRBJ2-7; 8 nucleotides line up with TRBD2. The CDR3 runs 15 residues. Trimming at V came to 6 bases and at J to 2 bases, leaving 9 bases not matched to a gene. Germline-derived CDR1 and CDR2 are MNHNS and SASEGT.

Only one count was recorded for this clone. The chain has TRBV19 and TRBJ2-1; D might be TRBD2 (6 bases). The V end was cut by 4 bases, the J end by 0 bases, with 13 bases between. Germline V gene lookup returns CDR1 LNHDA and CDR2 SQIVND (reference sequence). The CDR3 has 16 amino acids. The CDR3 reads CASSTRRGSSYNEQFF. The CDR3 DNA sequence: TGTGCCAGTAGTACCCGCCGGGGGAGCTCCTACAATGAGCAGTTCTTC.

J is TRBJ2-1 and V is TRBV18; D is ambiguous. Germline CDR1 reads KGHSH; CDR2 reads LQKENI. This CDR3 is 12 amino acids long. Trimming took 6 bases from V and 6 from J, leaving 9 bases between them. The CDR3 region has the DNA TGTGCCAGCTCTCCCAAAGGCAATGAGCAGTTCTTC. It yields the protein CASSPKGNEQFF.